These 5 T cell receptor beta chains were all obtained from the same sample, sequenced in a study of T cells in narcolepsy. Measured with immunoSEQ multiplex PCR; TCRdb has only the in-frame clones, and not every one. The top ten hold approximately 3.6% of the sample, which has some 32,000 clones, around 77% seen once. Specimen: memory (CD45RA-) CD4+ T cells from blood. These receptors originate from a human donor in good health.

V usage is TRBV2 and J usage is TRBJ1-2; 11 bases are shared with TRBD1. The trim removed 6 bases at V and 13 bases at J, leaving 16 bases unmatched. This CDR3 has 15 amino acids. The germline CDR1 and CDR2 sequences are SNHLY and FYNNEI. This chain's CDR3 is CASRLFSGTGGGFTF. The CDR3 region has the DNA TGTGCCAGCAGACTTTTTTCGGGGACAGGGGGTGGTTTCACCTTC.

V usage is TRBV2 and J usage is TRBJ1-2, with 7 nucleotides matching TRBD1. The germline V gene has CDR1 SNHLY and CDR2 FYNNEI. This CDR3 has 15 amino acids. The ends lost 3 bases at V and 6 bases at J; junction bases unmatched: 10. CDR3 protein: CASSDSPGGGDGYTF. The CDR3, as DNA: TGTGCCAGCAGTGACTCCCCGGGAGGGGGCGATGGCTACACCTTC.

This clone has only a few counts. This sequence joins TRBV5-6 and TRBJ2-7, with a weak D call TRBD1 (6 bases). V was clipped by 3 bases and J by 2 bases, with 12 bases between them. Germline assignment: CDR1 SGHDT and CDR2 YYEEEE. There are 14 residues in the CDR3. This CDR3 is CASSSPGAAYEQYF. DNA for the CDR3: TGTGCCAGCAGCTCCCCAGGGGCCGCCTACGAGCAGTACTTC.

The chain is built from TRBV2 and TRBJ1-3; no firm D call. The CDR3 is 14 residues long. In germline, CDR1 is SNHLY, CDR2 FYNNEI. The germline V and J ends were trimmed by 6 bases and 2 bases, with 11 bases remaining between them. The CDR3: CASSVIPAGNTIYF. For the CDR3, the DNA is TGTGCCAGCAGCGTGATCCCCGCTGGAAACACCATATATTTT.

This chain's CDR3 is CASSILGTSGRNEQFF. The DNA for the CDR3 is TGTGCCAGTAGTATTCTTGGGACTAGCGGGAGGAATGAGCAGTTCTTC. The chain joins TRBV19 to TRBJ2-1; 15 nucleotides align to TRBD2. In germline, CDR1 is LNHDA, CDR2 SQIVND (reference sequence). V was pared by 3 bases and J by 7 bases, with 4 bases of the junction left unmatched. The CDR3 loop spans 16 amino acids.